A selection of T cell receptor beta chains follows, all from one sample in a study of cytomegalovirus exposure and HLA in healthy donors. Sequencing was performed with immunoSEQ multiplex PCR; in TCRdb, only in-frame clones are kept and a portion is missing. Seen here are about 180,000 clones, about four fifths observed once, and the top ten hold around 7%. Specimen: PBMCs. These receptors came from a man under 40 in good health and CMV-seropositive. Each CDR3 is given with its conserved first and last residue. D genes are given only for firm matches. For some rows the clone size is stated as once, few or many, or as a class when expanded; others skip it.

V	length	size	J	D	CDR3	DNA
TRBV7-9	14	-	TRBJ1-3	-	CASSLRSSGNTIYF	TGTGCCAGCAGCTTACGGAGCTCTGGAAACACCATATATTTT
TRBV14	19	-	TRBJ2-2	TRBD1	CASSQDLLDRGRDTGELFF	TGTGCCAGCAGCCAAGACCTTCTTGACAGGGGGCGAGACACCGGGGAGCTGTTTTTT
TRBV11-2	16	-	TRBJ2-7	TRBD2	CASSWESLAGGEEQYF	TGTGCCAGCAGCTGGGAATCACTAGCGGGGGGGGAGGAGCAGTACTTC
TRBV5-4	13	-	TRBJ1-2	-	CASSQQGHYGYTF	TGTGCCAGCAGCCAGCAGGGGCACTATGGCTACACCTTC
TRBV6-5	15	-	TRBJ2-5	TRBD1	CASRTGTGGLETQYF	TGTGCCAGCAGAACCGGGACAGGGGGATTGGAGACCCAGTACTTC
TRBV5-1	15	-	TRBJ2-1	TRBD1	CASSLPGQGFHEQFF	TGCGCCAGCAGTTTACCGGGACAGGGGTTCCATGAGCAGTTCTTC
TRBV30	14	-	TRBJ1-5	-	CAWTLDGANQPQHF	TGTGCCTGGACTCTCGATGGGGCCAATCAGCCCCAGCATTTT
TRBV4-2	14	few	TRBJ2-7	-	CASSQEGANYEQYF	TGTGCCAGCAGCCAAGAGGGGGCCAACTACGAGCAGTACTTC
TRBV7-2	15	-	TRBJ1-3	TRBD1	CASSLDRAGGNTIYF	TGTGCCAGCAGCTTGGACAGGGCGGGCGGAAACACCATATATTTT
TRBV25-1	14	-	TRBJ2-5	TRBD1	CASSVGQGYETQYF	TGTGCCAGCAGTGTGGGACAGGGTTACGAGACCCAGTACTTC
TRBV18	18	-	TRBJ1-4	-	CASSPTGLGVATNEKLFF	TGTGCCAGCTCACCTACGGGACTCGGAGTAGCAACTAATGAAAAACTGTTTTTT
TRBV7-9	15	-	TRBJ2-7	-	CASSNERRDSYEQYF	TGTGCCAGCAGCAATGAAAGACGGGACTCCTACGAGCAGTACTTC
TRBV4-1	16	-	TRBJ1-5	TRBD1	CASSRSGQVGVQPQHF	TGCGCCAGCAGCCGATCGGGACAGGTGGGGGTTCAGCCCCAGCATTTT